The entry that follows covers one T cell receptor (beta chain) sequence. What it recognizes is unknown. This record comes from a study of CD8 T cells in ankylosing spondylitis. The study, taken as a whole, reports: It appeared that ankylosing spondylitis blood was characterized by a TCR beta motif of eight highly homologous variants.

Germline V gives CDR1 MNHEY, CDR2 SVGAGI. The CDR3 loop spans 15 amino acids. V lost 0 bases, J lost 4 bases, and 12 bases lay in between. MiXCR was run by TCRdb on the 5' RACE reads, yielding one entry per CDR3 protein. The sample yields 800,000 to 900,000 distinct CDR3 sequences, 10% to 15% seen once. The chain employs TRBV6-5 and TRBJ1-2, with D possibly TRBD1 on 5 matching bases. This receptor was obtained from a male donor with ankylosing spondylitis. Sequenced: blood, either unsorted or a sorted T cell fraction (not recorded which). The chain's CDR3 is CASSYSVPGPYGYTF. The CDR3 nucleotides read TGTGCCAGCAGTTACTCGGTCCCAGGGCCCTATGGCTACACCTTC.